The 24 T cell receptor beta chains listed next were all sequenced from one sample in a study of shared T cell receptors in the human thymus. Using immunoSEQ multiplex PCR, the repertoire was profiled, and TCRdb retains in-frame clones only, with some absent. This sample has about 400,000 clones, with approximately 95% found just once. Material: thymocytes. Source of these receptors: a human donor.

The V and J genes are TRBV10-3 and TRBJ2-7; 13 positions match TRBD2. V gave up 3 bases and J gave up 4 bases; unmatched junction bases: 3. Germline V gene lookup returns CDR1 ENHRY and CDR2 SYGVKD. The CDR3 is 15 amino acids. The CDR3 DNA is TGTGCCATCAGTGATAGGACTAGCGGGAGTTACGAGCAGTACTTC. This codes for CAISDRTSGSYEQYF.

In the case of this clone: In the same sample, other DNA sequences code for this CDR3. V is TRBV18 and J is TRBJ1-1; D not certain. Germline V gene sequence: CDR1 KGHSH, CDR2 LQKENI. The ends were cut back, 0 bases at V and 1 base at J, with 3 bases in the middle. The CDR3 is 13 residues long. This CDR3 reads CASSPPRNTEAFF. CDR3 bases: TGTGCCAGCTCACCACCAAGGAACACTGAAGCTTTCTTT.

The chain joins TRBV12-5 to TRBJ2-1; no definite D call. The CDR3 is made up of 14 amino acids. V lost 5 bases and J lost 9, with 17 bases in between. Looked up from germline, CDR1 is LGHNT and CDR2 is FRNRAP. CDR3: CASGLLSPLGEQFF. For the CDR3, the DNA is TGTGCTAGTGGTCTACTGTCCCCCCTCGGTGAGCAGTTCTTC. Full variable domain (remainder filled in from reference TRBV12-5 and TRBJ2-1): DARVTQTPRHKVTEMGQEVTMRCQPILGHNTVFWYRQTMMQGLELLAYFRNRAPLDDSGMPKDRFSAEMPDATLATLKIQPSEPRDSAVYFCASGLLSPLGEQFFGPGTRLTVL.

V usage is TRBV10-3 and J usage is TRBJ2-4; a possible D gene is TRBD2 (7 bases). CDR1 and CDR2 from the germline V gene are ENHRY and SYGVKD. The CDR3 is 14 amino acids. V lost 6 bases to trimming and J lost 8 bases, with 17 bases between them. The DNA of the CDR3 is TGTGCCATCAGCGAAGGGGGGGTTTTAGACATTCAGTACTTC. Its translation is CAISEGGVLDIQYF.

The rearrangement joins TRBV28 to TRBJ1-5; 7 nucleotides agree with TRBD1. There are 16 residues in the CDR3. After removal of 5 bases from V and 0 bases from J, the junction contained 7 bases not matched to a gene. Germline CDR1 MDHEN, CDR2 SYDVKM. The CDR3 reads CASSRRQGSSNQPQHF. CDR3 sequence (DNA): TGTGCCAGCAGTCGACGACAGGGCTCTAGCAATCAGCCCCAGCATTTT.

The chain links TRBV9 to TRBJ2-3, with TRBD2 identical over 8 bases. From germline, CDR1 is SGDLS and CDR2 YYNGEE. The CDR3 is made up of 17 amino acids. Unmatched junction bases numbered 12, after V lost 0 bases and J lost 6 bases. In DNA form, the CDR3 reads TGTGCCAGCAGCGTAGAGAAAGTAGCGGGAAAAGTGGATACGCAGTATTTT. Amino acid sequence: CASSVEKVAGKVDTQYF. The full variable domain, its missing parts supplied by reference TRBV9 and TRBJ2-3, is DSGVTQTPKHLITATGQRVTLRCSPRSGDLSVYWYQQSLDQGLQFLIQYYNGEERAKGNILERFSAQQFPDLHSELNLSSLELGDSALYFCASSVEKVAGKVDTQYFGPGTRLTVL.

The chain has TRBV5-6 and TRBJ1-5, with D tentatively TRBD1 (6 bases). The length of the CDR3 is 18 residues. V was shortened by 4 bases and J by 0 bases, with 20 bases between the two germline ends. The germline V gene encodes CDR1 SGHDT and CDR2 YYEEEE. For the CDR3, the DNA is TGTGCCAGCAGCCCAAGGGGGGGACACAATTATAGCAATCAGCCCCAGCATTTT. Translating gives CASSPRGGHNYSNQPQHF.

The chain combines TRBV7-6 with TRBJ2-7; D uncertain. This CDR3 is built from 11 residues. The germline V and J ends were trimmed by 6 bases and 3 bases, with 6 bases remaining between them. The germline CDR1 and CDR2 sequences are SGHVS and FNYEAQ. This CDR3 is CASSNDYEQYF. CDR3 DNA: TGTGCCAGCAGTAATGACTACGAGCAGTACTTC.

The chain joins TRBV7-9 to TRBJ1-3, with D possibly TRBD1 on 6 matching bases. The V gene's germline CDR1 is SEHNR and CDR2 FQNEAQ (reference sequence). V lost 9 bases and J 6 bases, leaving 18 bases between the germline ends. The CDR3 covers 14 residues. CDR3 amino acids: CARYLGAWENTIYF. In nucleotides, the CDR3 is TGTGCCAGGTACTTGGGGGCGTGGGAAAACACCATATATTTT.

The count of this clone is one. The chain recombines TRBV5-1 with TRBJ2-1; 8 bases fit TRBD2. The CDR3 extends over 14 amino acids. Germline V lookup: CDR1 SGHRS, CDR2 YFSETQ. V trimming: 0 bases; J trimming: 7 bases; junction bases outside the gene matches: 3. CDR3 loop: CASSLEERENEQFF. The DNA of the CDR3 is TGCGCCAGCAGCTTGGAAGAGCGGGAGAATGAGCAGTTCTTC.

The rearrangement links TRBV5-1 to TRBJ2-1; D uncertain. The CDR3 runs to 12 residues. CDR1 is SGHRS, CDR2 YFSETQ, per germline. The V and J ends lost 3 bases and 3 bases respectively, with 4 bases between them. CDR3 bases: TGCGCCAGCAGCTGGGACTACAATGAGCAGTTCTTC. This sequence encodes CASSWDYNEQFF.

This sequence joins TRBV7-8 and TRBJ1-2, with D hard to call. The V end was cut by 1 base, the J end by 6 bases, with 12 bases between. The CDR3 runs to 14 residues. Germline CDR1 SGHVS, CDR2 FQNEAQ. The CDR3 region is CASSLEKRQHGYTF. CDR3 bases: TGTGCCAGCAGCTTAGAAAAACGACAACATGGCTACACCTTC.

This chain links TRBV7-2 with TRBJ2-7, with 10 bases that match TRBD2. Germline V gene lookup returns CDR1 SGHTA and CDR2 FQGNSA. This CDR3 contains 11 residues. Written as DNA, the CDR3 is TGTGTTGTAGCGGGAGGATCCGAGCAGTACTTC. This translates into CVVAGGSEQYF.

V is TRBV28 and J is TRBJ2-2; D possibly corresponds to TRBD2 (6 bases). Germline V gene data show CDR1 as MDHEN and CDR2 as SYDVKM. V lost 4 bases and J 3 bases, leaving 15 bases between the germline ends. CDR3 length equals 16 residues. The CDR3 here is CASSSGLGGDTGELFF. CDR3 in DNA: TGTGCCAGCAGTTCCGGCCTGGGAGGAGACACCGGGGAGCTGTTTTTT.

V gene TRBV7-2 combines with J gene TRBJ2-5; D remains unclear. This CDR3 has 13 amino acids. Germline V CDR1 and CDR2: SGHTA, FQGNSA. Trimming stripped 5 bases from V and 1 base from J, with 8 bases between. For the CDR3, the DNA is TGTGCCAGCAGCCGTCAGTCCCAAGAGACCCAGTACTTC. This sequence encodes CASSRQSQETQYF.

The rearrangement uses TRBV28 and TRBJ2-2; D is ambiguous. The CDR3 is 16 amino acids. Trimming took 7 bases from V and 1 from J, leaving 16 bases between them. The germline V gene has CDR1 MDHEN and CDR2 SYDVKM. DNA for the CDR3: TGTGCCAGCACTCGAAAGGGTGGGGAGAACACCGGGGAGCTGTTTTTT. As protein: CASTRKGGENTGELFF. Supplemented by reference TRBV28 and TRBJ2-2, the full variable domain reads DVKVTQSSRYLVKRTGEKVFLECVQDMDHENMFWYRQDPGLGLRLIYFSYDVKMKEKGDIPEGYSVSREKKERFSLILESASTNQTSMYLCASTRKGGENTGELFFGEGSRLTVL.

About this clone itself: The same CDR3 can be traced to other DNA sequences in this sample. This rearrangement joins TRBV27 to TRBJ2-7, with unresolved D. V gave up 2 bases and J gave up 2 bases, with 10 bases separating them. This CDR3 region has 14 residues. Germline CDR1 is MNHEY and CDR2 is SMNVEV (reference sequence). The CDR3, as DNA: TGTGCCAGCAGTTTAGCTGGGGAAACCTACGAGCAGTACTTC. Amino acids: CASSLAGETYEQYF.

A remark on this clone: The sample carries other DNA sequences with the same CDR3. The chain is built from TRBV7-2 and TRBJ2-3, with D uncertain. CDR1 SGHTA and CDR2 FQGNSA come from the germline V gene. Deletions cut 5 bases from V and 1 base from J, with 4 bases between. The CDR3 is 12 amino acids. CDR3: CASSLGTDTQYF. The CDR3 DNA is TGTGCCAGCAGCCTAGGCACAGATACGCAGTATTTT.

This chain uses TRBV14 with TRBJ2-2, with D possibly being TRBD2 (6 bases). V was pared by 2 bases and J by 4 bases, with 17 bases between. CDR1 and CDR2 (germline): SGHDN, FVKESK. The CDR3 has 17 amino acids. The chain's CDR3 is CASSQSAGRTSTGELFF. The CDR3 nucleotides read TGTGCCAGCAGCCAATCAGCAGGGAGGACCAGCACCGGGGAGCTGTTTTTT. The full variable domain, in which reference TRBV14 and TRBJ2-2 provide the parts outside the CDR3, is EAGVTQFPSHSVIEKGQTVTLRCDPISGHDNLYWYRRVMGKEIKFLLHFVKESKQDESGMPNNRFLAERTGGTYSTLKVQPAELEDSGVYFCASSQSAGRTSTGELFFGEGSRLTVL.

This rearrangement joins TRBV4-3 to TRBJ2-2; 10 bases are shared with TRBD2. Trimming at V came to 1 base and at J to 5 bases, leaving 13 bases not matched to a gene. This CDR3 is built from 19 residues. Germline assignment: CDR1 LGHNA and CDR2 YSLEER. CDR3 in DNA: TGCGCCAGCAGCCAAGTCCGTCCACCTAGCGGGAGTGAAACCGGGGAGCTGTTTTTT. Translated: CASSQVRPPSGSETGELFF.

The CDR3 nucleotides read TGTGCCAGCAGTCCTCTTTTTGTGCGGGAGGTGAGGAATGAGCAGTTCTTC. Translating it yields CASSPLFVREVRNEQFF. V usage is TRBV28 and J usage is TRBJ2-1; 8 bases match TRBD2. J gave up 7 bases and V 5 bases, and 16 bases lay outside the gene matches. Looked up from germline, CDR1 is MDHEN and CDR2 is SYDVKM. This CDR3 is 17 amino acids long.

This sequence joins TRBV7-8 and TRBJ1-1; D might be TRBD1 (5 bases). This CDR3 has 13 amino acids. The germline V and J ends were trimmed by 4 bases and 5 bases, with 11 bases remaining between them. Germline V gene data show CDR1 as SGHVS and CDR2 as FQNEAQ. CDR3 in amino acids: CASSSDSGTEAFF. The CDR3 nucleotides read TGTGCCAGCAGCTCAGACAGCGGAACTGAAGCTTTCTTT.

This chain uses TRBV7-9 with TRBJ2-7, with a tentative D call TRBD2 (7 bases). The CDR3 loop spans 17 amino acids. Germline V gene lookup returns CDR1 SEHNR and CDR2 FQNEAQ (reference sequence). V lost 5 bases, J lost 0 bases, and 20 bases lay in between. CDR3 sequence (DNA): TGTGCCAGCAGCCGGGGGCTCCGGGGGGTTAGCTCCTACGAGCAGTACTTC. This sequence encodes CASSRGLRGVSSYEQYF.

The rearrangement links TRBV27 to TRBJ2-7, with D unclear. The V and J ends lost 2 bases and 1 base respectively, with 9 bases between them. The CDR3 is made up of 14 amino acids. Germline V gene lookup returns CDR1 MNHEY and CDR2 SMNVEV (reference sequence). CDR3 DNA: TGTGCCAGCAGTTTAGGTTCGGGTTCCTACGAGCAGTACTTC. Protein product: CASSLGSGSYEQYF.